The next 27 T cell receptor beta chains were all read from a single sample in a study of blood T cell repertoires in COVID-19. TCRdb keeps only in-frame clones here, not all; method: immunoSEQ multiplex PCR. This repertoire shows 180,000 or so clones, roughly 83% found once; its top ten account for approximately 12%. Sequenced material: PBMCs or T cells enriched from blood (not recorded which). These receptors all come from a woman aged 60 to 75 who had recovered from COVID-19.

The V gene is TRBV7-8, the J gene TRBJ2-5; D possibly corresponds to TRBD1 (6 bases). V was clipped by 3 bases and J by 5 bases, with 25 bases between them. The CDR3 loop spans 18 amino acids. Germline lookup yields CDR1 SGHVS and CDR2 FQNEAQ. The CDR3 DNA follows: TGTGCCAGCAGCTTGGTTCCTTTTCGGGACACCTCTTGGGAGACCCAGTACTTC. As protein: CASSLVPFRDTSWETQYF.

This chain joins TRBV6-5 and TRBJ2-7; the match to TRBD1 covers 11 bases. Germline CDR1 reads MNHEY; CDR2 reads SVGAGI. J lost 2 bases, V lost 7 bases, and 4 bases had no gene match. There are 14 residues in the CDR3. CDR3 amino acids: CASTWGQGAYEQYF. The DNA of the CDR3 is TGTGCCAGCACCTGGGGACAGGGGGCCTACGAGCAGTACTTC.

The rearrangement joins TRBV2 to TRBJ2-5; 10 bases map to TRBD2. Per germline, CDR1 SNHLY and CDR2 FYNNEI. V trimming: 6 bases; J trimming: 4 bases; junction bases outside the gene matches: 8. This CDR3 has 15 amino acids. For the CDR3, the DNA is TGTGCCAGCAGCGGAAGCGGGGGGGCGCGAGAGACCCAGTACTTC. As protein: CASSGSGGARETQYF.

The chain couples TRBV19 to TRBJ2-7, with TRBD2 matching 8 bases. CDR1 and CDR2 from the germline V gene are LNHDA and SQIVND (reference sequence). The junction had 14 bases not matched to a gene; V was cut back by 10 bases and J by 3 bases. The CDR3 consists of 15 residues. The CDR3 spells CATSSGTSKVYEQYF. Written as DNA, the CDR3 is TGTGCCACCTCATCGGGGACTAGTAAGGTCTACGAGCAGTACTTC.

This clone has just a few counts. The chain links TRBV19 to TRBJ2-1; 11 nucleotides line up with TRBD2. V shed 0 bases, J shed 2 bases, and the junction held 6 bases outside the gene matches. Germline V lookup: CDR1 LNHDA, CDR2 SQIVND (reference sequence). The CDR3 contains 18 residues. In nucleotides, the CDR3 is TGTGCCAGTAGTATAGAGGTGGTACTAGCGGGAGCCTACAATGAGCAGTTCTTC. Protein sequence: CASSIEVVLAGAYNEQFF. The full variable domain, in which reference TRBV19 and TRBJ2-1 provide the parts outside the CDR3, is DGGITQSPKYLFRKEGQNVTLSCEQNLNHDAMYWYRQDPGQGLRLIYYSQIVNDFQKGDIAEGYSVSREKKESFPLTVTSAQKNPTAFYLCASSIEVVLAGAYNEQFFGPGTRLTVL.

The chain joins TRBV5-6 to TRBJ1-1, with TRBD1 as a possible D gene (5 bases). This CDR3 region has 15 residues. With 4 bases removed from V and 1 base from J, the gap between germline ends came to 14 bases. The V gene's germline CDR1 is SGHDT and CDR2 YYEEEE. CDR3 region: CASSPWGKGNTEAFF. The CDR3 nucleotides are TGTGCCAGCAGCCCCTGGGGCAAGGGGAACACTGAAGCTTTCTTT.

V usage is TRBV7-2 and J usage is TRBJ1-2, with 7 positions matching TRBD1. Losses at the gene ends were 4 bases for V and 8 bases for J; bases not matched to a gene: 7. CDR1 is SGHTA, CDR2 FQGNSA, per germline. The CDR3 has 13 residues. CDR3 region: CASSYKTGDGYTF. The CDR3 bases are TGTGCCAGCAGCTACAAAACAGGGGACGGCTACACCTTC.

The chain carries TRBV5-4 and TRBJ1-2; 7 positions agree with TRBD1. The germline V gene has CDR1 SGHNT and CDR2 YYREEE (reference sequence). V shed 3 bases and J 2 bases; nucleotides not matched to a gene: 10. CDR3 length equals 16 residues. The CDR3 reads CASSSPTGTVNYGYTF. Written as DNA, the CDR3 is TGTGCCAGCAGCTCGCCCACCGGGACAGTCAACTATGGCTACACCTTC.

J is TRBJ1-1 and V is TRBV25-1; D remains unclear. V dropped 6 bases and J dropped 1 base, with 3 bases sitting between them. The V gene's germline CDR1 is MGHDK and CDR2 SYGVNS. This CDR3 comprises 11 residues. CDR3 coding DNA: TGTGCCAGCAGCAGGAACACTGAAGCTTTCTTT. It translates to CASSRNTEAFF. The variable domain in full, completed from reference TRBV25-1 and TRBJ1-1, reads EADIYQTPRYLVIGTGKKITLECSQTMGHDKMYWYQQDPGMELHLIHYSYGVNSTEKGDLSSESTVSRIRTEHFPLTLESARPSHTSQYLCASSRNTEAFFGQGTRLTVV.

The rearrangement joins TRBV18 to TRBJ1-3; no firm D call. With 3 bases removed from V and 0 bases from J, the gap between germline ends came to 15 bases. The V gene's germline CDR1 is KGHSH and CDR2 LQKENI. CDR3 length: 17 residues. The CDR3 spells CASSPLRGIGSGNTIYF. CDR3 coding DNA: TGTGCCAGCTCACCCCTGCGAGGAATAGGCTCTGGAAACACCATATATTTT.

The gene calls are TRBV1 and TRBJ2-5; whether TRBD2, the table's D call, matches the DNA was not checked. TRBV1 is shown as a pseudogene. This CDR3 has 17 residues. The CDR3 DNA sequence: TGCACCAGCAGCCAAGATGCTAGCGGAAGAACCCAAGGGACCCAGTACTTC. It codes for CTSSQDASGRTQGTQYF.

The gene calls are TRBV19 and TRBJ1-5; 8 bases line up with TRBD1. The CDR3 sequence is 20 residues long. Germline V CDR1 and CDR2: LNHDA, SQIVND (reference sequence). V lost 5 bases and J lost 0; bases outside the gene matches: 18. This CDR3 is CASSLKSGTGVNYSNQPQHF. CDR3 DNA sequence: TGTGCCAGTAGTCTAAAATCCGGGACAGGAGTTAATTATAGCAATCAGCCCCAGCATTTT.

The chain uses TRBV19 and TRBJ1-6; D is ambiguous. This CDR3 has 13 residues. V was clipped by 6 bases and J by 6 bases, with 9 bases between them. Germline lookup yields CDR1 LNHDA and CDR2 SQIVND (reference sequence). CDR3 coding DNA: TGTGCCAGTAGAAGGCAGGTTAATTCACCCCTCCACTTT. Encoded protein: CASRRQVNSPLHF.

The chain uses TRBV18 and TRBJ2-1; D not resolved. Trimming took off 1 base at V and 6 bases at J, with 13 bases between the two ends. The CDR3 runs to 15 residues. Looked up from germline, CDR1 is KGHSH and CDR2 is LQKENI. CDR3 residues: CASSPQSSGSNEQFF. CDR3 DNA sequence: TGTGCCAGCTCACCACAGAGTTCGGGTTCCAATGAGCAGTTCTTC.

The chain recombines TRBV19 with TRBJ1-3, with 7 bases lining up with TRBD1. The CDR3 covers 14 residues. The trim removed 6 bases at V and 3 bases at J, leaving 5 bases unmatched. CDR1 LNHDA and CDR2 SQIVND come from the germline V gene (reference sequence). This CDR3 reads CASRVTGVGNTIYF. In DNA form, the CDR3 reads TGTGCCAGTAGGGTAACAGGGGTTGGAAACACCATATATTTT.

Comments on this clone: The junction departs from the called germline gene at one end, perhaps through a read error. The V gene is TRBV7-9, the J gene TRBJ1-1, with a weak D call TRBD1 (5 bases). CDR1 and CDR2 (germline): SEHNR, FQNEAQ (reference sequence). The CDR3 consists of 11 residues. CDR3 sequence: CASSLDIQGDF. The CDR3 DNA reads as TGTGCCAGCAGCTTAGACATCCAGGGCGACTTT.

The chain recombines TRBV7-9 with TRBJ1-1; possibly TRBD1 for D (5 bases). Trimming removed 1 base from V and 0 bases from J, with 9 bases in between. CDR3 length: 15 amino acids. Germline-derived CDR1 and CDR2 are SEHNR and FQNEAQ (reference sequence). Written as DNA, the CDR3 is TGTGCCAGCAGCTTAGTATGGGGGGTGAACACTGAAGCTTTCTTT. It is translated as CASSLVWGVNTEAFF.

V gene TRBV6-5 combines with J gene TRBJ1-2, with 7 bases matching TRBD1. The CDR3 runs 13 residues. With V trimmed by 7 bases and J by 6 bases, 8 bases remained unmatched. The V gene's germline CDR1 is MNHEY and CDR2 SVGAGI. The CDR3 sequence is CASTKQGLDGYTF. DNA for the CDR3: TGTGCCAGCACCAAACAGGGGTTGGATGGCTACACCTTC.

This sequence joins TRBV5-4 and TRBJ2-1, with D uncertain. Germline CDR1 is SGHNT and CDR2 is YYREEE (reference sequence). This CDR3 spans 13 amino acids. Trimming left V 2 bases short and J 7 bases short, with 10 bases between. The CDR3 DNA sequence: TGTGCCAGCAGCTTTGGCTCCGGGAATGAGCAGTTCTTC. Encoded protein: CASSFGSGNEQFF.

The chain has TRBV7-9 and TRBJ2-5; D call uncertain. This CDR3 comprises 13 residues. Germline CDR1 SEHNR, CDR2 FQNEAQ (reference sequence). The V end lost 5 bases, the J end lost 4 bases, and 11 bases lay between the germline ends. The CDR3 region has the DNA TGTGCCAGCAGCCACCGAGGCGGAGAGACCCAGTACTTC. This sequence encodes CASSHRGGETQYF.

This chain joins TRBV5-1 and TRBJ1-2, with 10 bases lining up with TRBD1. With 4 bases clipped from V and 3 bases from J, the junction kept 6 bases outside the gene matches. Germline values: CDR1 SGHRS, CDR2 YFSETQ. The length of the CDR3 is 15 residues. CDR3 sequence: CASSPGQGTDYGYTF. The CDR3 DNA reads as TGCGCCAGCAGCCCGGGACAGGGGACGGACTATGGCTACACCTTC.

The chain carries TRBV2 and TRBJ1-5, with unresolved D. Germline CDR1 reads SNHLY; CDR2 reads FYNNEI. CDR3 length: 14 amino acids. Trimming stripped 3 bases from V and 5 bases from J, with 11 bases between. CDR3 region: CASSERQLHQPQHF. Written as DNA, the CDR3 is TGTGCCAGCAGTGAGAGGCAGCTTCATCAGCCCCAGCATTTT.

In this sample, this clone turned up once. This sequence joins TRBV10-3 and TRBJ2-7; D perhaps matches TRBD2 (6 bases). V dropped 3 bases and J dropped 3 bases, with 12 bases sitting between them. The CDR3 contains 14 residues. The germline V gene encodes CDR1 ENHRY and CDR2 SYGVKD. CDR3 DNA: TGTGCCATCAGTGACGTGCGGAGGGTCTACGAGCAGTACTTC. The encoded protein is CAISDVRRVYEQYF.

CDR3 in amino acids: CASSIVPGIPYGYTF. CDR3 DNA: TGTGCCAGTAGTATAGTCCCAGGGATCCCCTATGGCTACACCTTC. This chain joins TRBV19 and TRBJ1-2, with D possibly matching TRBD1 (5 bases). Germline V CDR1 and CDR2: LNHDA, SQIVND (reference sequence). The CDR3 loop spans 15 amino acids. V was shortened by 1 base and J by 4 bases, with 13 bases between the two germline ends.

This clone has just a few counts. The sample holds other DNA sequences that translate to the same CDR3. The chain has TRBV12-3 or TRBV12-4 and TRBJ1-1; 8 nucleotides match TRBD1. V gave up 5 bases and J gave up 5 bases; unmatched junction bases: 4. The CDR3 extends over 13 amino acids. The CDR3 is CASSVGQGTEAFF. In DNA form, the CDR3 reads TGTGCCAGCAGTGTTGGACAGGGAACTGAAGCTTTCTTT.

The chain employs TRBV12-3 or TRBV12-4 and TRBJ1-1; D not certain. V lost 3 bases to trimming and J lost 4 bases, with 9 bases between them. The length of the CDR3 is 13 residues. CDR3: CASSFSPSTEAFF. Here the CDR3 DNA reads TGTGCCAGCAGTTTTTCCCCCAGCACTGAAGCTTTCTTT.

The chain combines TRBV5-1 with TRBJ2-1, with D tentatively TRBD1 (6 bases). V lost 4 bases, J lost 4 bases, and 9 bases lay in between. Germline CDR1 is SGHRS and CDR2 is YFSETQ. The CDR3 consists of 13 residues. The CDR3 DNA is TGCGCCAGCAGCCACGACAGGTACAATGAGCAGTTCTTC. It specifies CASSHDRYNEQFF.